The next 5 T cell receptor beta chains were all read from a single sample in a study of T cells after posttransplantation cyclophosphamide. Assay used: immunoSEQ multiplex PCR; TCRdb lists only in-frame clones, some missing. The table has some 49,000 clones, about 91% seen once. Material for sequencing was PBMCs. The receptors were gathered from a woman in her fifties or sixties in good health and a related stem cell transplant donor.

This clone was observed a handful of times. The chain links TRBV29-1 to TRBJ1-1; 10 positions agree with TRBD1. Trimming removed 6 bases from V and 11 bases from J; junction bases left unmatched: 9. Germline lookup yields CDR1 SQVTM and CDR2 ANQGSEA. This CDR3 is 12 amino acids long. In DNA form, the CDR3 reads TGCAGCGTGACCGGGACAGGGGAGTCGGCTTTCTTT. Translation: CSVTGTGESAFF.

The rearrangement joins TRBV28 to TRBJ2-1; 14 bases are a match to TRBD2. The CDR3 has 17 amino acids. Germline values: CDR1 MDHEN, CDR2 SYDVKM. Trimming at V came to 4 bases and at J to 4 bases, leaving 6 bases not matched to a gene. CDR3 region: CASSSGLAGDSYNEQFF. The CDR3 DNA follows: TGTGCCAGCAGTTCGGGACTAGCGGGAGATTCGTACAATGAGCAGTTCTTC.

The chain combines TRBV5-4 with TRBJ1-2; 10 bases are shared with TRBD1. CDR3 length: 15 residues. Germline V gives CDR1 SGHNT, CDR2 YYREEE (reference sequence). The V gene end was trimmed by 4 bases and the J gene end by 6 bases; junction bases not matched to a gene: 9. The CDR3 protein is CASSRKRQGADGYTF. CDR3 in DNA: TGTGCCAGCAGCAGAAAGCGACAGGGGGCGGATGGCTACACCTTC.

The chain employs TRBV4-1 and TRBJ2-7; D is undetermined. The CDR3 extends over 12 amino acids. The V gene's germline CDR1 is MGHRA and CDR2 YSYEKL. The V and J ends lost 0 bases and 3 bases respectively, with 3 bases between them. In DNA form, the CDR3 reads TGCGCCAGCAGCCAAGATAGCTACGAGCAGTACTTC. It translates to CASSQDSYEQYF.

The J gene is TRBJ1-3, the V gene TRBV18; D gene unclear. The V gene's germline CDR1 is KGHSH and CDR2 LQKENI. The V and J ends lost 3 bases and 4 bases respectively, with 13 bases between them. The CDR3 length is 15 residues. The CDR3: CASSPFSSRGNTIYF. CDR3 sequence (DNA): TGTGCCAGCTCACCCTTCTCGTCGAGGGGAAACACCATATATTTT.